The 10 T cell receptor beta chains presented below share a single source sample, sequenced in a study of blood T cell repertoires in COVID-19. The assay was immunoSEQ multiplex PCR, and TCRdb's table has in-frame clones only and misses some. The sample contains around 100,000 clones, roughly four fifths of which appear only once. Sequenced: peripheral blood. These receptors were collected from a middle-aged man with active or convalescent COVID-19.

The V and J genes are TRBV5-6 and TRBJ2-7; 8 bases agree with TRBD1. Trimming took 4 bases from V and 7 from J; bases not matched to a gene: 4. CDR3 size: 12 residues. From germline, CDR1 is SGHDT and CDR2 YYEEEE. CDR3 bases: TGTGCCAGCAGCCTGACAGGGGTTGAGCAGTACTTC. Amino acids: CASSLTGVEQYF.

This clone was counted between two and nine times. The chain carries TRBV10-1 and TRBJ1-2; D is possibly TRBD1 (5 bases). The V and J ends lost 2 bases and 5 bases respectively, with 12 bases between them. The CDR3 is 14 residues long. Germline CDR1 is WNHNN and CDR2 is SYGVQD (reference sequence). CDR3 in amino acids: CASSEGAKFYGYTF. CDR3 nucleotide sequence: TGCGCCAGCAGTGAGGGGGCGAAGTTTTATGGCTACACCTTC.

This rearrangement joins TRBV2 to TRBJ1-5, with TRBD1 identical over 9 bases. Trimming cost V 8 bases and J 0 bases; bases outside gene matches: 11. Germline values: CDR1 SNHLY, CDR2 FYNNEI. The CDR3 totals 17 residues. The CDR3 DNA sequence: TGTGCCAGCCGCTGGACAGGGGACAAAGATAGCAATCAGCCCCAGCATTTT. Its translation: CASRWTGDKDSNQPQHF.

CDR3 sequence (DNA): TGTGCCAGCGCGGACAGGGTCAACGAGCAGTACTTC. Its translation: CASADRVNEQYF. This rearrangement joins TRBV7-3 to TRBJ2-7, with TRBD1 matching 8 bases. Germline trimming cut 8 bases from V and 5 bases from J; bases unmatched to any gene: 5. The CDR3 has 12 amino acids. CDR1 is SGHTA and CDR2 is FQGTGA in the germline V gene.

The V and J genes are TRBV2 and TRBJ2-7; the match to TRBD2 covers 13 bases. Germline V lookup: CDR1 SNHLY, CDR2 FYNNEI. The CDR3 covers 19 residues. The J segment lost 4 bases and the V segment lost 6 bases, leaving 18 bases of the junction unmatched. CDR3 loop: CASRGLPGLAGSAMYEQYF. The CDR3 region has the DNA TGTGCCAGCAGGGGTCTCCCGGGACTAGCGGGGTCGGCGATGTACGAGCAGTACTTC.

Relative to its sample, this clone is medium-sized (0.01 to 0.1%). The V call is TRBV19, the J call TRBJ2-7, with 12 bases aligning to TRBD2. This CDR3 region has 16 residues. V shed 1 base and J 2 bases; nucleotides not matched to a gene: 3. Germline CDR1 reads LNHDA; CDR2 reads SQIVND (reference sequence). CDR3 loop: CASSIATSGGTYEQYF. CDR3 in DNA: TGTGCCAGTAGTATAGCGACTAGCGGGGGCACCTACGAGCAGTACTTC.

The rearrangement joins TRBV2 to TRBJ2-3; a weak D match, TRBD2 (6 bases). The V gene lost 4 bases and the J gene lost 1 base, with 12 bases spanning the gap. Germline-derived CDR1 and CDR2 are SNHLY and FYNNEI. The CDR3 sequence is 15 residues long. The DNA of the CDR3 is TGTGCCAGCAGTGTCGGGACTCCCCGCACAGATACGCAGTATTTT. Protein product: CASSVGTPRTDTQYF.

The gene calls are TRBV5-7 and TRBJ2-7, with D perhaps matching TRBD1 (6 bases). TRBV5-7 carries the ORF label, with uncertain function. V was shortened by 5 bases and J by 4 bases, with 13 bases between the two germline ends. The CDR3 length is 13 residues. CDR3 sequence (DNA): TGTGCCAGCAGTCAACCTACAGGGTACGAGCAGTACTTC. Its protein product is CASSQPTGYEQYF.

This clone was picked up a small number of times. This chain links TRBV4-1 with TRBJ2-1; 8 positions agree with TRBD2. Germline V CDR1 and CDR2: MGHRA, YSYEKL. V was clipped by 4 bases and J by 2 bases; unmatched bases: 13. This CDR3 spans 18 amino acids. The CDR3 DNA follows: TGCGCCAGCAGCCCAATATTTCTGGGAGCGGGGGCCTACAATGAGCAGTTCTTC. Translation: CASSPIFLGAGAYNEQFF.

V is TRBV10-3 and J is TRBJ1-6, with 9 positions matching TRBD1. Germline V gene lookup returns CDR1 ENHRY and CDR2 SYGVKD. This CDR3 contains 16 residues. The junction had 4 bases not matched to a gene; V was cut back by 0 bases and J by 7 bases. Here the CDR3 DNA reads TGTGCCATCAGTGAGTCTGGACAGGGGTCAAATTCACCCCTCCACTTT. Translated, it gives CAISESGQGSNSPLHF.